This T cell receptor (beta chain) was identified during a study of T cell repertoires in aging, cancer and after chemotherapy. After removal of 3 bases from V and 6 bases from J, the junction contained 11 bases not matched to a gene. The CDR3 runs to 15 residues. Germline loops: CDR1 DFQATT, CDR2 SNEGSKA (reference sequence). TRB rearrangements spanning V, D and J were amplified using mixed TRB-A/B primers. TCRdb independently ran MiXCR on the multiplex PCR reads; one entry per CDR3 protein. The table includes 870 or so distinct CDR3 sequences, 45% to 65% detected once. Amplification of TCR beta used genomic DNA extracted from peripheral blood.

The sequence was collected from a human donor with a blood cancer. The sample was blood. The genes are TRBV20-1 and TRBJ1-5; 7 bases are shared with TRBD1. CDR3 DNA: TGCAGTGCTAGGAATGAAAGGGCAGGGGGTCAGCCCCAGCATTTT. It encodes CSARNERAGGQPQHF.